The entry that follows covers one TCR beta chain sequence. Its antigen remains unidentified. CDR3 length: 11 residues. Germline assignment: CDR1 DFQATT and CDR2 SNEGSKA (reference sequence). The V end lost 5 bases, the J end lost 6 bases, and 11 bases lay between the germline ends. TCRdb reprocessed the RACE reads via MiXCR and lists one record per CDR3 protein. In the table there are 35,000 or so distinct CDR3 sequences, 9% to 12% of which are singletons. Specified time point: pre-sensitization, week 0. Treatment denoted: therapeutic diphenylcyclopropenone sensitization with weekly scalp DPC. Total RNA was extracted from unfractionated whole blood. The sample is drawn from a study of human T cells and chemical hapten exposure. Overall study results and limits: A positive correlation with patch test score was shown by PT1 expanded TCR counts.

V and J are TRBV20-1 and TRBJ2-7; D possibly corresponds to TRBD1 (5 bases). This TCR came from a man in his forties or fifties with alopecia areata. Some clones in this sample may be carry-over from other donors' samples. The material was whole blood, obtained in connection with sensitization to the hapten diphenylcyclopropenone (DPC). CDR3 sequence reads: CSAPGWPEQYF. In nucleotides, the CDR3 is TGCAGTGCTCCAGGGTGGCCCGAGCAGTACTTC.